What follows describes a single T cell receptor (beta chain). Its antigen is still unknown. A 2.5 ml blood sample was drawn per donor. This sample stems from a study of monozygotic twins with inflammatory bowel disease. Study-wide findings and caveats: IBD patients carried less diverse TCRbeta repertoires (inverse Simpson) than healthy co-twins. Concordance status among twins (concordant versus discordant) showed no link to repertoire similarity, possibly from limited power. Sharing of clonotypes with others was lower in IBD patients than in healthy twins, and this was especially so with disease activity.

The length of the CDR3 is 15 residues. CDR1 MNHEY and CDR2 SVGEGT come from the germline V gene. TCRdb derives one entry per CDR3 protein from the 5' RACE reads, leaving out DNA. The table gives 170,000 or so distinct CDR3 sequences; the top ten clones make up just under 7.5% of it. This clonotype was obtained from a human donor with ulcerative colitis or Crohn's disease, or a healthy co-twin of an affected twin (not recorded which). J is TRBJ2-3 and V is TRBV6-2 or TRBV6-3; the TRBD2 assignment by TCRdb is unverifiable without DNA. The sequenced material came from blood. CDR3: CASRPLGEGTDTQYF.